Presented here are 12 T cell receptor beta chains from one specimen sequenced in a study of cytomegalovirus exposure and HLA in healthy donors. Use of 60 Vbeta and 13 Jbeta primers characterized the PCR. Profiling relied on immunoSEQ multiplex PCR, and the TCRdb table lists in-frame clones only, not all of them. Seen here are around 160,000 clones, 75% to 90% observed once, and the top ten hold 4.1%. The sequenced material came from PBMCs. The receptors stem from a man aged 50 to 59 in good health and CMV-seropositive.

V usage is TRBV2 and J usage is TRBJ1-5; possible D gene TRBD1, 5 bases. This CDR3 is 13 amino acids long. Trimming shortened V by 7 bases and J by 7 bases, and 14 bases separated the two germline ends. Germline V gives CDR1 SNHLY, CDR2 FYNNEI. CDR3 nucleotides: TGTGCCAGCACTCAAGGGGCGAGCCAGCCCCAGCATTTT. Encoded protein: CASTQGASQPQHF.

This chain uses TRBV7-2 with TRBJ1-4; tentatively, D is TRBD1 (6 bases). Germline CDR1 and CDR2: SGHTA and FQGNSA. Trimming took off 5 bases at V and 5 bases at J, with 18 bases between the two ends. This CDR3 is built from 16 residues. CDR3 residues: CASSIQGVGRNEKLFF. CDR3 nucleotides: TGTGCCAGCAGCATACAGGGTGTGGGTCGCAATGAAAAACTGTTTTTT.

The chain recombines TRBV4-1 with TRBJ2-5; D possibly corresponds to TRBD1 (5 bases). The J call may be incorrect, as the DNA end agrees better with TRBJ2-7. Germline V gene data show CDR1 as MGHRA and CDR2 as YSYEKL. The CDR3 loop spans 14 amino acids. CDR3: CASSQEGTGYEQYF. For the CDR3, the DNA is TGCGCCAGCAGCCAAGAAGGTACAGGCTACGAGCAGTACTTC.

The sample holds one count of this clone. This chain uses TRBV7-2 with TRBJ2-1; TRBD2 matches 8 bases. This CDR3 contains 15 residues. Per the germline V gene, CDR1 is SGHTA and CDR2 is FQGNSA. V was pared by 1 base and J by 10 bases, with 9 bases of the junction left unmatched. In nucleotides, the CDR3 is TGTGCCAGCAGCTTAGGTATTAGCGGGGCGGGGGAGCAGTTCTTC. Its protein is CASSLGISGAGEQFF. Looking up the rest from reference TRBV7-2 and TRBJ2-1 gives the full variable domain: GAGVSQSPSNKVTEKGKDVELRCDPISGHTALYWYRQSLGQGLEFLIYFQGNSAPDKSGLPSDRFSAERTGGSVSTLTIQRTQQEDSAVYLCASSLGISGAGEQFFGPGTRLTVL.

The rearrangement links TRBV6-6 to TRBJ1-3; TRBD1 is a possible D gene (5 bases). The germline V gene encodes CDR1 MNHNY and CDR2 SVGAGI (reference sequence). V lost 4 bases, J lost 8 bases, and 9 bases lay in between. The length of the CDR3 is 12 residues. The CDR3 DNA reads TGTGCCAGCAGTTCTCGGGGGGACACCATATATTTT. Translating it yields CASSSRGDTIYF.

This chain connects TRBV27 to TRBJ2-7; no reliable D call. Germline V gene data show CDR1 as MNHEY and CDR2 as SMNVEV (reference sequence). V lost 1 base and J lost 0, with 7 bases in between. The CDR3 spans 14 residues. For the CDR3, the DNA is TGTGCCAGCAGTTTATTTGACAACTCCTACGAGCAGTACTTC. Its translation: CASSLFDNSYEQYF.

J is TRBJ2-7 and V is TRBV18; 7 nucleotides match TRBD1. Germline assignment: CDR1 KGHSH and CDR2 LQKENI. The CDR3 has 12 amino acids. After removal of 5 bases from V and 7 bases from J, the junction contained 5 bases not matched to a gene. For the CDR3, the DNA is TGTGCCAGCTCAAACAGGGGTGGGGAGCAGTACTTC. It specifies CASSNRGGEQYF.

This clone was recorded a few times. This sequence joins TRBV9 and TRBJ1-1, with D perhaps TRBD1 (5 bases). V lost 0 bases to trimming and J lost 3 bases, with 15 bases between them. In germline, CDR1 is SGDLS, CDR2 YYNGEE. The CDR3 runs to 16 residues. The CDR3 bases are TGTGCCAGCAGCGTAGGGCTAGGGGCAGATCACACTGAAGCTTTCTTT. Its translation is CASSVGLGADHTEAFF.

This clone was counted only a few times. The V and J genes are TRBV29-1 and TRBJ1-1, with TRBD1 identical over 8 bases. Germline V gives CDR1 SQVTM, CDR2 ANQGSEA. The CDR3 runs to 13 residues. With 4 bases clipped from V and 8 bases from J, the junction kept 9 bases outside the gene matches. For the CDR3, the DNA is TGCAGCGTTGGGTGGCAGGGGGCTCGGGAAGCTTTCTTT. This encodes CSVGWQGAREAFF.

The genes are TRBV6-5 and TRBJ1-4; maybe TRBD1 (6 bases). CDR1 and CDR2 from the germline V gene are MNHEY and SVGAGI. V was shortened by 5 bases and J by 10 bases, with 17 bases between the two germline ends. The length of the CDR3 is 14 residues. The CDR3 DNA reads TGTGCCAGCAGTGGACGACAGGTTGGCCGAAAACTGTTTTTT. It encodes CASSGRQVGRKLFF.

The CDR3 DNA is TGTGCCAGCAGCACCGGGGACAGGGGGAAAGGGGGCTACACCTTC. This sequence encodes CASSTGDRGKGGYTF. The rearrangement joins TRBV5-4 to TRBJ1-2, with 11 nucleotides matching TRBD1. This CDR3 spans 15 amino acids. Germline CDR1 is SGHNT and CDR2 is YYREEE (reference sequence). V lost 4 bases and J lost 8; bases outside the gene matches: 10. The variable domain in full, with the rest retrieved from reference TRBV5-4 and TRBJ1-2, is ETGVTQSPTHLIKTRGQQVTLRCSSQSGHNTVSWYQQALGQGPQFIFQYYREEENGRGNFPPRFSGLQFPNYSSELNVNALELDDSALYLCASSTGDRGKGGYTFGSGTRLTVV.

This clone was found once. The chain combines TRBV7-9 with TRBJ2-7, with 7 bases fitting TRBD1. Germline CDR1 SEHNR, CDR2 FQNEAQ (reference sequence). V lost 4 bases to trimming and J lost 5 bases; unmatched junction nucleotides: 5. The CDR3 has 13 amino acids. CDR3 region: CASSSTDRDEQYF. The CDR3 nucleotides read TGTGCCAGCAGCTCGACCGACAGGGACGAGCAGTACTTC. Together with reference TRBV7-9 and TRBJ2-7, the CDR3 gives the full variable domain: DTGVSQNPRHKITKRGQNVTFRCDPISEHNRLYWYRQTLGQGPEFLTYFQNEAQLEKSRLLSDRFSAERPKGSFSTLEIQRTEQGDSAMYLCASSSTDRDEQYFGPGTRLTVT.